The entry below describes one T cell receptor (beta chain). Seattle patients were enrolled while actively infected and followed longitudinally. These data are taken from a study of blood T cell repertoires in COVID-19. Study overall: The United States, Italy and Spain supplied acute and convalescent COVID-19 samples. PBMCs, B-cell-depleted T cells, or T cells were the source of the cDNA or gDNA that made up the material.

Original processing notes: Estimation of nucleated cell counts was performed using reference gene primer amplification. Profiled with immunoSEQ multiplex PCR; TCRdb holds only in-frame clones, not every one. D and trimming were read from the DNA, whereas the V and J calls and clone size are those reported in that table. Found here are a few hundred thousand clones, 80% to 90% of them singletons; the top ten hold approximately 10%. Sequenced: peripheral blood. The source of this sequence is a woman aged 70-85 years with COVID-19, enrolled during active disease.

The CDR3 loop reads CASSSGERGYTF. Here the CDR3 DNA reads TGTGCCAGCAGTTCGGGAGAGCGGGGCTACACCTTC. V usage is TRBV28 and J usage is TRBJ1-2, with D hard to call. The CDR3 is made up of 12 amino acids. Per the germline V gene, CDR1 is MDHEN and CDR2 is SYDVKM. Trimming pared 4 bases from V and 8 bases from J, leaving 11 bases between.